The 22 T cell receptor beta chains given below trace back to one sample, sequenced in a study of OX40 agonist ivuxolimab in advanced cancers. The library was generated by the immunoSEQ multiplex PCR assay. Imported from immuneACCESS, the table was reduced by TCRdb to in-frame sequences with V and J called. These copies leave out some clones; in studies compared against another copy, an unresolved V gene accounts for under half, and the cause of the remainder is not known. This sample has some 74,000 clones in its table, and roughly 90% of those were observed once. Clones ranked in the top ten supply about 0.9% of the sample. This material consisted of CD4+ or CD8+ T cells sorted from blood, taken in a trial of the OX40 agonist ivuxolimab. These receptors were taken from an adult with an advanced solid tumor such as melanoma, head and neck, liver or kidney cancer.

The CDR3 region is CASSFGGAGGGNEQFF. The CDR3 region has the DNA TGTGCCAGCAGCTTTGGGGGAGCGGGAGGGGGGAATGAGCAGTTCTTC. This chain joins TRBV7-6 and TRBJ2-1; 10 nucleotides align to TRBD2. CDR3 length: 16 residues. Per germline, CDR1 SGHVS and CDR2 FNYEAQ. V was pared by 3 bases and J by 7 bases, with 9 bases of the junction left unmatched.

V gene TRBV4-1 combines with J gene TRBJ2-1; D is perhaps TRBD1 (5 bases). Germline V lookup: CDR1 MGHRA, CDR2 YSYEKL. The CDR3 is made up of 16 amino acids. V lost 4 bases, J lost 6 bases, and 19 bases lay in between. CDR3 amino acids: CASSLRGGQGPNEQFF. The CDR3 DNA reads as TGCGCCAGCAGCCTTCGTGGTGGGCAGGGCCCCAATGAGCAGTTCTTC.

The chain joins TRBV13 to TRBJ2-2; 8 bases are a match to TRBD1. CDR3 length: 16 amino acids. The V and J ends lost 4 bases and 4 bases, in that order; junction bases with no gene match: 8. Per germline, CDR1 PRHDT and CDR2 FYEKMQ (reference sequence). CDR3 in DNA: TGTGCCAGCAGCTCCCGCCAGGGGGCTGGCACCGGGGAGCTGTTTTTT. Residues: CASSSRQGAGTGELFF.

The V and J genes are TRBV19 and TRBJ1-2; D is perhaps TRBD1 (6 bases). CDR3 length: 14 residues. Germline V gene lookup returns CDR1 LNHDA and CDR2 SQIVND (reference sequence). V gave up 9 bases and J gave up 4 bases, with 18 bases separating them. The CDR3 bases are TGTGCCAGCAGGAGCCCGGGACAAGGCTATGGCTACACCTTC. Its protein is CASRSPGQGYGYTF.

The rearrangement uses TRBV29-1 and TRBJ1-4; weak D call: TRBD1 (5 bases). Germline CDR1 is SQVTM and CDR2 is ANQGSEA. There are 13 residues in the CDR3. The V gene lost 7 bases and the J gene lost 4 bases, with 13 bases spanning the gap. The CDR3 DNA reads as TGCAGCGCTTTCGACAGTGTTAATGAAAAACTGTTTTTT. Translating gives CSAFDSVNEKLFF. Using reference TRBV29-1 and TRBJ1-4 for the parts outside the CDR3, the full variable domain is SAVISQKPSRDICQRGTSLTIQCQVDSQVTMMFWYRQQPGQSLTLIATANQGSEATYESGFVIDKFPISRPNLTFSTLTVSNMSPEDSSIYLCSAFDSVNEKLFFGSGTQLSVL.

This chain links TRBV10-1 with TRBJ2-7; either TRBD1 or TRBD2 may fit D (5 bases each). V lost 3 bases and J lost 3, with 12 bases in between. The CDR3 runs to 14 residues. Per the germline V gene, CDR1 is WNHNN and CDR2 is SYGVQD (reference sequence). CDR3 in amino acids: CASSEGTSRYEQYF. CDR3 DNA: TGCGCCAGCAGTGAAGGGACCTCCCGCTACGAGCAGTACTTC.

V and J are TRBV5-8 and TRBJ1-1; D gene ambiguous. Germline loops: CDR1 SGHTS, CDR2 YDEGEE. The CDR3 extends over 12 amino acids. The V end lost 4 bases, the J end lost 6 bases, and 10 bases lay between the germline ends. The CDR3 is CASSPRTPEAFF. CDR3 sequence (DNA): TGTGCCAGCAGCCCGAGGACCCCTGAAGCTTTCTTT.

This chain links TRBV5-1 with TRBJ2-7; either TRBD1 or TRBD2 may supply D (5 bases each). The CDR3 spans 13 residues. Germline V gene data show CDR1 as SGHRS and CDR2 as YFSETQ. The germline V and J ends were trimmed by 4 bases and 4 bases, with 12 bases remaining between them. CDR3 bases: TGCGCCAGCAGCCACGGGACCGCGTACGAGCAGTACTTC. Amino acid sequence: CASSHGTAYEQYF.

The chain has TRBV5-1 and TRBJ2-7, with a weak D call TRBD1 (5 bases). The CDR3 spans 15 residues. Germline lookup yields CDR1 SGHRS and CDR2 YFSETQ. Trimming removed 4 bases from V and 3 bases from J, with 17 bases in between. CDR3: CASSPQVDLIYEQYF. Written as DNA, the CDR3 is TGCGCCAGCAGCCCACAGGTTGACCTAATCTACGAGCAGTACTTC.

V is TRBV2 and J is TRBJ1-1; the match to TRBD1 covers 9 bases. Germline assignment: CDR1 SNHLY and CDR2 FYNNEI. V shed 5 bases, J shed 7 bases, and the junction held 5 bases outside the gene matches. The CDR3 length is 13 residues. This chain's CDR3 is CASSTGGLGEAFF. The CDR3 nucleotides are TGTGCCAGCAGTACAGGGGGCCTGGGTGAAGCTTTCTTT.

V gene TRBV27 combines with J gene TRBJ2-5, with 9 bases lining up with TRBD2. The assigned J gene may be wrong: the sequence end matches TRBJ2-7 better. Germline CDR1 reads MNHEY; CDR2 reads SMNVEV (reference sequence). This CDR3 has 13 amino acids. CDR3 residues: CASRSSGRTEQYF. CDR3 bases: TGTGCCAGCAGGTCGAGCGGGAGGACCGAGCAGTACTTC.

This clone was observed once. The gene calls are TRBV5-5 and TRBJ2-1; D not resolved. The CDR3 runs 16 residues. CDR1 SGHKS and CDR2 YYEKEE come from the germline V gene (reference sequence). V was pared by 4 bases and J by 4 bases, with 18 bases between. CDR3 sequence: CASSPDPRLSYNEQFF. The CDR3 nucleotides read TGTGCCAGCAGCCCCGACCCGAGGCTCTCGTACAATGAGCAGTTCTTC.

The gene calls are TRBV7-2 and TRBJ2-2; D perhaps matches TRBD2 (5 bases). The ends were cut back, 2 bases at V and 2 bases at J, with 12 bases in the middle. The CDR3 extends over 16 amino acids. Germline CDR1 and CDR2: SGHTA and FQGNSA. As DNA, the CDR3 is TGTGCCAGCAGCTTAAGAGGAGGTACCAACACCGGGGAGCTGTTTTTT. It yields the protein CASSLRGGTNTGELFF.

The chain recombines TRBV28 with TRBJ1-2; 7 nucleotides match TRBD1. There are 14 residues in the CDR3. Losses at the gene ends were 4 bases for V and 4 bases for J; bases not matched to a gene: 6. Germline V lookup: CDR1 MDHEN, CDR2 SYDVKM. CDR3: CASSSNRGLYGYTF. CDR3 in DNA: TGTGCCAGCAGTTCGAACAGGGGCCTCTATGGCTACACCTTC.

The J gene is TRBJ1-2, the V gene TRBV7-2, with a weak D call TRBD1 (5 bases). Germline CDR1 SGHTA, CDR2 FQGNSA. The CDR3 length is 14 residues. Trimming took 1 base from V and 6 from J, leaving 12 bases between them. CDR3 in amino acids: CASSLGVTGDGYTF. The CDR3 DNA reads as TGTGCCAGCAGCTTAGGTGTTACGGGGGATGGCTACACCTTC.

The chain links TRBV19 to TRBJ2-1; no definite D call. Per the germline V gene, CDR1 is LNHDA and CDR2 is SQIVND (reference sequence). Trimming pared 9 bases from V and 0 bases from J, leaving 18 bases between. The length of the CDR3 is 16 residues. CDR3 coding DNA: TGTGCCAGCGAGCCCTCCGACTCACGCTCCTACAATGAGCAGTTCTTC. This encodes CASEPSDSRSYNEQFF. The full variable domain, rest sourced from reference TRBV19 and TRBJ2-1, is DGGITQSPKYLFRKEGQNVTLSCEQNLNHDAMYWYRQDPGQGLRLIYYSQIVNDFQKGDIAEGYSVSREKKESFPLTVTSAQKNPTAFYLCASEPSDSRSYNEQFFGPGTRLTVL.

The CDR3 sequence: CASSFDRAYEQYF. DNA for the CDR3: TGTGCCAGCAGCTTCGACAGGGCCTACGAGCAGTACTTC. The rearrangement links TRBV6-6 to TRBJ2-7; 7 bases match TRBD1. Germline-derived CDR1 and CDR2 are MNHNY and SVGAGI (reference sequence). The trim removed 6 bases at V and 2 bases at J, leaving 4 bases unmatched. The CDR3 extends over 13 amino acids.

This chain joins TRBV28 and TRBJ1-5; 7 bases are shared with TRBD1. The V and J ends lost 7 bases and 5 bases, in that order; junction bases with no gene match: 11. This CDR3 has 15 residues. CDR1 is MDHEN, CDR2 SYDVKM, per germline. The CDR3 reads CASTTSGGPHQPQHF. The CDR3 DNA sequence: TGTGCCAGCACCACCTCAGGGGGGCCCCATCAGCCCCAGCATTTT.

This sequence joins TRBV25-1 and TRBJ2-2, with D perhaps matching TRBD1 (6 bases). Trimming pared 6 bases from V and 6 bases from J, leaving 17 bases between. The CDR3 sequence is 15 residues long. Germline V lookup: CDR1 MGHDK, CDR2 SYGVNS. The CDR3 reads CASSELTGISGELFF. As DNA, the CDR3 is TGTGCCAGCAGCGAACTTACAGGGATATCCGGGGAGCTGTTTTTT.

As DNA, the CDR3 is TGTGCCAGTAGTCTTTCTGGGGCCAACGTCCTGACTTTC. It is translated as CASSLSGANVLTF. The chain recombines TRBV19 with TRBJ2-6; D is ambiguous. Trimming stripped 5 bases from V and 1 base from J, with 3 bases between. The CDR3 spans 13 residues. CDR1 LNHDA and CDR2 SQIVND come from the germline V gene (reference sequence).

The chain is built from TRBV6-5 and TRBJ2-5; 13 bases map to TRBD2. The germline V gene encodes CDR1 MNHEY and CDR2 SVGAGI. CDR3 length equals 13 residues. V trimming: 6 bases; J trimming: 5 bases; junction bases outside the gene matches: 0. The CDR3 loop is CASRLAGGETQYF. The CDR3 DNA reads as TGTGCCAGCAGACTAGCGGGAGGGGAGACCCAGTACTTC.

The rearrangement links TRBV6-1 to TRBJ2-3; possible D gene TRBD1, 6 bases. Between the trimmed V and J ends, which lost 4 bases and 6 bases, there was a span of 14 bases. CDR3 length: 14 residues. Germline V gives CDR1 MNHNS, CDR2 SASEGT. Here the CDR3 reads CASSGTVWVDTQYF. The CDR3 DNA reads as TGTGCCAGCAGTGGGACAGTCTGGGTGGATACGCAGTATTTT.